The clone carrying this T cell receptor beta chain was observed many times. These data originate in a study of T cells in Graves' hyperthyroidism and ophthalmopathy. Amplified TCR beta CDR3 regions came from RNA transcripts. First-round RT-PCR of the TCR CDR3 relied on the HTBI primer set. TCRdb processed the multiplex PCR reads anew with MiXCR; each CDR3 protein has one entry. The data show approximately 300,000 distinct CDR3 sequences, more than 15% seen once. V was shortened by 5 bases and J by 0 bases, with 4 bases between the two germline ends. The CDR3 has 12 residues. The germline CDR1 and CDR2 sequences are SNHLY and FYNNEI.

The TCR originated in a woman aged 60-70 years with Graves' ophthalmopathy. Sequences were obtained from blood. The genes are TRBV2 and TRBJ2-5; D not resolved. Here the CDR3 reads CASSKNQETQYF. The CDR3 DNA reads TGTGCCAGCAGTAAGAACCAAGAGACCCAGTACTTC.